This TCR beta chain was captured by sequencing in a study of blood T cell repertoires in COVID-19. Sequencing was performed with immunoSEQ multiplex PCR; in TCRdb, only in-frame clones are kept and a portion is missing. The repertoire includes some 390,000 clones, over 75% of them detected once, and roughly 1.1% sits in the top ten. CDR1 MGHRA and CDR2 YSYEKL come from the germline V gene. V dropped 3 bases and J dropped 3 bases, with 31 bases sitting between them. The CDR3 runs to 21 residues. The V gene is TRBV4-1, the J gene TRBJ2-3, with TRBD2 as a possible D gene (5 bases). Sequenced: PBMCs or T cells enriched from blood (not recorded which). This TCR was sampled from a man younger than 45 who had recovered from COVID-19. CDR3 region: CASSHMDWGVGDARRTDTQYF. For the CDR3, the DNA is TGCGCCAGCAGCCACATGGACTGGGGTGTTGGTGACGCCCGAAGAACAGATACGCAGTATTTT.